This T cell receptor (beta chain) was identified during a study of cytomegalovirus exposure and HLA in healthy donors. Primers included in the PCR were 60 Vbeta and 13 Jbeta primers. The assay was immunoSEQ multiplex PCR, and TCRdb's table has in-frame clones only and misses some. The sample records under 200,000 clones, approximately 73% being singletons. Germline CDR1 is LGHNA and CDR2 is YSLEER. V shed 0 bases and J shed 0 bases, with 9 bases lying between them. The length of the CDR3 is 16 residues. V gene TRBV4-3 combines with J gene TRBJ1-3, with D uncertain. This receptor was obtained from a man aged 50 to 59 in good health and CMV-seronegative. Sequencing was performed on PBMCs. The DNA for the CDR3 is TGCGCCAGCAGCCAAGATTTCGGGGTCTCTGGAAACACCATATATTTT. Protein product: CASSQDFGVSGNTIYF.